The clone carrying this TCR delta chain was counted between two and nine times. This entry comes from a study of gamma-delta T cells after stem cell transplantation. TCRdb used CATT to re-call clones from the RT-PCR reads. The sample lists 11,000 to 15,000 delta-chain clones; roughly 30% were seen once. Trimming cost V 5 bases and J 0 bases; bases outside gene matches: 11. Germline V gene lookup returns CDR1 GEAIGNYY and CDR2 EKD. The CDR3 runs 16 residues. The TCR originated in a human donor. It is not recorded whose cells these are; they may come from a transplant donor. The chain recombines TRDV2 with TRDJ1; 7 bases line up with TRDD3. The specimen sequenced was gamma-delta T cells. The CDR3 bases are TGTGCCTGTGCTCAGGACCGGGGGATCTACACCGATAAACTCATCTTT. Its protein is CACAQDRGIYTDKLIF.